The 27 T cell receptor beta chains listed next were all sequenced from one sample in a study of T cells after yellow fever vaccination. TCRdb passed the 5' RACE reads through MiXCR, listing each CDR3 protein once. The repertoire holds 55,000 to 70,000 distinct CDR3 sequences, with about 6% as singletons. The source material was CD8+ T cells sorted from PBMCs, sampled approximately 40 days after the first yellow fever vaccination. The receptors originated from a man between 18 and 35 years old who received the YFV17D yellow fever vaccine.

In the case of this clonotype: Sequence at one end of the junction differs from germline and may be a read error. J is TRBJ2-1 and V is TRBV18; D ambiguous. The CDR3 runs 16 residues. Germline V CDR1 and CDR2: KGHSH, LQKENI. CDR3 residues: CASSPVPRTSYNDQFF. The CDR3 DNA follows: TGTGCCAGCTCACCGGTCCCCCGGACCTCCTACAATGACCAGTTCTTC. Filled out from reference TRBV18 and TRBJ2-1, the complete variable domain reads NAGVMQNPRHLVRRRGQEARLRCSPMKGHSHVYWYRQLPEEGLKFMVYLQKENIIDESGMPKERFSAEFPKEGPSILRIQQVVRGDSAAYFCASSPVPRTSYNDQFFGPGTRLTVL.

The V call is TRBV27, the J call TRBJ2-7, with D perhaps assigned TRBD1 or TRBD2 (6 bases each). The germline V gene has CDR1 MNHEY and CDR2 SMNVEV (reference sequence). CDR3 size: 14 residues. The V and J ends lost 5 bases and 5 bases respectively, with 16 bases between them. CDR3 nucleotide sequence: TGTGCCAGCAGTCCGTTGTCGGGGGCGCACGAGCAGTACGTC. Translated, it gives CASSPLSGAHEQYV.

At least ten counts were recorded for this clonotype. CDR3: CASSAPGRGQETQYF. The CDR3, as DNA: TGTGCCAGCAGCGCCCCGGGACGGGGACAAGAGACCCAGTACTTC. This chain joins TRBV7-9 and TRBJ2-5; D is possibly TRBD1 or TRBD2 (5 bases each). The CDR3 length is 15 residues. CDR1 is SEHNR and CDR2 is FQNEAQ in the germline V gene (reference sequence). V lost 5 bases and J lost 2, with 15 bases in between.

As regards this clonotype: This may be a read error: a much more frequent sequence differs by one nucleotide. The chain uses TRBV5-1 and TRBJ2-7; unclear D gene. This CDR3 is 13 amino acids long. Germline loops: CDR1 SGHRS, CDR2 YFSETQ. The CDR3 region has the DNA TGCGCCAGCAGCTTTGGTCGGCCCTACGAGCTGTACTTC. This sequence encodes CASSFGRPYELYF.

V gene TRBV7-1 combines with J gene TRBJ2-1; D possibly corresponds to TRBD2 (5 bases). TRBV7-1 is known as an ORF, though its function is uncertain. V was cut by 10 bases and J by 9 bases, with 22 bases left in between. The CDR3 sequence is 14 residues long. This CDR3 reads CAIFGVGRSGEQFF. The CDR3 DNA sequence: TGTGCCATCTTCGGCGTAGGGAGAAGTGGTGAGCAGTTCTTC.

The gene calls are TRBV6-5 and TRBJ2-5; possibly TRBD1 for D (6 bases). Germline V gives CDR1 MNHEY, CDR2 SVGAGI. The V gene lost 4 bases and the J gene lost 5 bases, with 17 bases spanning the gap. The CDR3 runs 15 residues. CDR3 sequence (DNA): TGTGCCAGCAGTTGGGACATGGGCCGACGGGAGACCCAGTACTTC. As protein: CASSWDMGRRETQYF.

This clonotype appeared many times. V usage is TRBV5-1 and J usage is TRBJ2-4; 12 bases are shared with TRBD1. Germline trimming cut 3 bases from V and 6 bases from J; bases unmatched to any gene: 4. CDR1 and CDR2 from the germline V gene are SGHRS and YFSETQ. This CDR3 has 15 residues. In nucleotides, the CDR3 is TGCGCCAGCAGCTCCGGGACAGGGGGCGGAAACATTCAGTACTTC. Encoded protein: CASSSGTGGGNIQYF.

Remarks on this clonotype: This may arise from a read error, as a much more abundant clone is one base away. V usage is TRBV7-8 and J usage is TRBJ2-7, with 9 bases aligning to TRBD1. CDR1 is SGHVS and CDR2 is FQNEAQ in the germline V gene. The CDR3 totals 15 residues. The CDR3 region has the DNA TGTGCCATCAGCGCCGCGGGACAGGGTTCATCCGAGCAGTACTTC. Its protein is CAISAAGQGSSEQYF.

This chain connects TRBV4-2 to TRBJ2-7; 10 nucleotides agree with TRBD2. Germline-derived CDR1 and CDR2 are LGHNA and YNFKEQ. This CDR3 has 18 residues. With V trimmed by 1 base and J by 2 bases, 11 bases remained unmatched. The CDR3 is CASSQVRVGLAPAYEQYF. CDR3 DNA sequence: TGTGCCAGCAGCCAAGTAAGGGTGGGACTAGCGCCCGCCTACGAGCAGTACTTC.

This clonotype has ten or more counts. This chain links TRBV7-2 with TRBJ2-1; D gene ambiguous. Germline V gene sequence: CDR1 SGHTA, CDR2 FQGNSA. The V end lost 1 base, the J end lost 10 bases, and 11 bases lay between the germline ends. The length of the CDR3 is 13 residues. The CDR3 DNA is TGTGCCAGCAGCTTAGGACTTGTCAAGGAGCAGTTCTTC. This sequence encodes CASSLGLVKEQFF.

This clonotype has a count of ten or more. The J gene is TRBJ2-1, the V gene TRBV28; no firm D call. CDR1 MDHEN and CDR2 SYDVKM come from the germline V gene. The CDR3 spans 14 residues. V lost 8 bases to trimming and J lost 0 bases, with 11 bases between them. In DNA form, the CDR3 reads TGTGCCAGCCTTCGGCGTCGCTCCTACAATGAGCAGTTCTTC. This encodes CASLRRRSYNEQFF.

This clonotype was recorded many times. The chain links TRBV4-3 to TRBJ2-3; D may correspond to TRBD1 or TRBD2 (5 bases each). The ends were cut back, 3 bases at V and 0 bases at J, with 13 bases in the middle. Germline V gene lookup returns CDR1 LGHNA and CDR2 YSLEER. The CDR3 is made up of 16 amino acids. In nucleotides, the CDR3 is TGCGCCAGCAGCCAGTCCGGGACGGCAAGCACAGATACGCAGTATTTT. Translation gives CASSQSGTASTDTQYF.

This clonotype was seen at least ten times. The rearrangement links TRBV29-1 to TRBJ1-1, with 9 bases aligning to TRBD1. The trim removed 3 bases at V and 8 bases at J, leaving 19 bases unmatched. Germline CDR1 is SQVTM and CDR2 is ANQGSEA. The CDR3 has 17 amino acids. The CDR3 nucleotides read TGCAGCGTTGAGTCAGTGGGACAGGGCGGTCGGGCGGGAGAAGCTTTCTTT. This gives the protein CSVESVGQGGRAGEAFF.

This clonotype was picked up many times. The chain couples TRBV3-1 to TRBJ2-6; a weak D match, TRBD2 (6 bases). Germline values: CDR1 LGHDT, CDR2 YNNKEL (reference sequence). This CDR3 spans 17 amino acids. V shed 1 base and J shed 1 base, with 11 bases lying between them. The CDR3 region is CASSQGAGRSGANVLTF. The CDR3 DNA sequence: TGTGCCAGCAGCCAAGGGGCAGGGAGGTCTGGGGCCAACGTCCTGACTTTC.

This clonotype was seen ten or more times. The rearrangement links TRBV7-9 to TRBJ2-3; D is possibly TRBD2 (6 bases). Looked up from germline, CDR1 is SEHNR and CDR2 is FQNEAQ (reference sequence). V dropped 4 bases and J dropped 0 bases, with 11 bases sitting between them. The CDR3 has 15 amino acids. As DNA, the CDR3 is TGTGCCAGCAGCTCCACGGGGGATAGCACAGATACGCAGTATTTT. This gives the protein CASSSTGDSTDTQYF.

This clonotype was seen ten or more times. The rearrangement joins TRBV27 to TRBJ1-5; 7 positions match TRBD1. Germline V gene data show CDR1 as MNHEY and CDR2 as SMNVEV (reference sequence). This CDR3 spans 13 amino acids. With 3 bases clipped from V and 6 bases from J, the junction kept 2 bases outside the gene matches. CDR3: CASSFEGAQPQHF. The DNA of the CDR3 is TGTGCCAGCAGTTTTGAGGGGGCTCAGCCCCAGCATTTT.

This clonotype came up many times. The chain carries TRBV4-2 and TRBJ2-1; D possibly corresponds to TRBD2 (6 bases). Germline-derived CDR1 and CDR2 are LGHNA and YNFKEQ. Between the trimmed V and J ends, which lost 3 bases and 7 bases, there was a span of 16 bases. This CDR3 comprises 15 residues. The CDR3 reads CASSQETSYGNEQFF. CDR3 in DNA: TGTGCCAGCAGCCAGGAGACTAGTTATGGGAATGAGCAGTTCTTC.

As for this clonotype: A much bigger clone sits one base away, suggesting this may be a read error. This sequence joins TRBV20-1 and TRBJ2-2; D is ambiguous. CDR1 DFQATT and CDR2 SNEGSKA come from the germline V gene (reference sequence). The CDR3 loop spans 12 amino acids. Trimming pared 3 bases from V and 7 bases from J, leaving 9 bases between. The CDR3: CSASQQLGELFF. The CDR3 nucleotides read TGCAGTGCTAGTCAACAGCTCGGGGAGCTGTTTTTT.

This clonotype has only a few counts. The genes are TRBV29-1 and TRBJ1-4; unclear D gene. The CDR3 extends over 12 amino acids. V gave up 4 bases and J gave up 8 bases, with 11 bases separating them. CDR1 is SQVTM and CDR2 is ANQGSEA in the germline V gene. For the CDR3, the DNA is TGCAGCGTTGCGAGTTCCGGCGAAAAACTGTTTTTT. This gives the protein CSVASSGEKLFF.

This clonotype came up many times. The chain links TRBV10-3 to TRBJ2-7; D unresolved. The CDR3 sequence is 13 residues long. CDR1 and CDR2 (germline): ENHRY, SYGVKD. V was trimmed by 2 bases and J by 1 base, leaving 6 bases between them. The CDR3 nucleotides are TGTGCCATCAGTGAGGGCAATTCCTACGAGCAGTACTTC. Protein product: CAISEGNSYEQYF.

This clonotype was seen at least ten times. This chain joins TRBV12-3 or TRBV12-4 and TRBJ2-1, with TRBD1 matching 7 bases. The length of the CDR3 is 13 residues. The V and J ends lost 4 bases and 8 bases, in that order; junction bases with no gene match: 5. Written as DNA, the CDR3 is TGTGCCAGCAGTTCTAACAGGGGCGATGAGCAGTTCTTC. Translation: CASSSNRGDEQFF.

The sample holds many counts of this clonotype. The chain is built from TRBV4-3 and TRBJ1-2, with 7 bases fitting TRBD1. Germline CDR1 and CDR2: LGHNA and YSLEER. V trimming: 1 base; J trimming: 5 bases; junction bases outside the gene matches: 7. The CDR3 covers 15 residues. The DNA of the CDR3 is TGCGCCAGCAGCCAAGCAACCGGGACAGCTTATGGCTACACCTTC. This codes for CASSQATGTAYGYTF.

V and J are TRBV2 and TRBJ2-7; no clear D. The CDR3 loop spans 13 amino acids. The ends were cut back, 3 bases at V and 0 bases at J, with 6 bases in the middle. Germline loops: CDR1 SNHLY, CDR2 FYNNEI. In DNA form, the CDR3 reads TGTGCCAGCAGTGACGACGGCTCCTACGAGCAGTACGTC. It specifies CASSDDGSYEQYV.

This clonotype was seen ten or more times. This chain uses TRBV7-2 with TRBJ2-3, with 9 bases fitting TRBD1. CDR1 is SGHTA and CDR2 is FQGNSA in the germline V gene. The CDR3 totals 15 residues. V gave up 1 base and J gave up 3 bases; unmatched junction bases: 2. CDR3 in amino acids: CASSLGTGVTDTQYF. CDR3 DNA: TGTGCCAGCAGCTTAGGGACAGGGGTGACAGATACGCAGTATTTT.

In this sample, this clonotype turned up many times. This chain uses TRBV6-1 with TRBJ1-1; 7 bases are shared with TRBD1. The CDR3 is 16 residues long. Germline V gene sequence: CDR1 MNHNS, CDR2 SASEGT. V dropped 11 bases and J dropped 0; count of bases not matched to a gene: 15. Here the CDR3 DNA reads TGTGCCGGCGGTGGTCTTCCCGGGACAGTGAACACTGAAGCTTTCTTT. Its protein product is CAGGGLPGTVNTEAFF.

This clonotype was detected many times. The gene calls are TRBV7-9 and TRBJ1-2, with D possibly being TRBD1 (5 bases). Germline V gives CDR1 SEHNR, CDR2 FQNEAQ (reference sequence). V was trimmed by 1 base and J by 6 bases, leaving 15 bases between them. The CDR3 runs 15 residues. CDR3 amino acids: CASSLGGRERDGYTF. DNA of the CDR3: TGTGCCAGCAGCTTAGGTGGCAGGGAGAGGGATGGCTACACCTTC.

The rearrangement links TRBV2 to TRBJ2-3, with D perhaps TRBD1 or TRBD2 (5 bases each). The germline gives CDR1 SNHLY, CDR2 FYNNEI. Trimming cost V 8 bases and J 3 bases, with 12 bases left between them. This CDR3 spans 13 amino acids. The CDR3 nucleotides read TGTGCCAGCTCGCAGGGAGCAACAGATACGCAGTATTTT. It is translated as CASSQGATDTQYF.